The source of this TCR beta chain is a study of cytomegalovirus exposure and HLA in healthy donors. Comment on this clone: Its antigen is as yet unknown.

The CDR3 length is 17 residues. J lost 5 bases, V lost 0 bases, and 10 bases had no gene match. Germline V lookup: CDR1 MGHRA, CDR2 YSYEKL. Use of 60 Vbeta and 13 Jbeta primers characterized the PCR. Generated by immunoSEQ multiplex PCR, the TCRdb table keeps only in-frame clones and is missing some. The data hold fewer than 95,000 clones, with 65% to 85% observed a single time. Study-wide results and limits: An analysis was carried out at a later point. It showed that HLA-associated TCR beta chains were more clonally expanded than equally common non-associated chains.

The V call is TRBV4-1, the J call TRBJ2-5, with 9 bases lining up with TRBD1. This TCR was recovered from a woman between 40 and 50 years old in good health and CMV-seropositive. The sample comprised PBMCs. CDR3 in amino acids: CASSQDHYRGLMETQYF. In DNA, the CDR3 is TGCGCCAGCAGCCAAGATCATTACAGGGGGCTAATGGAGACCCAGTACTTC.